This TCR beta chain was identified during a study of T cells in Graves' hyperthyroidism and ophthalmopathy. The study's findings and limits: Blood shared most expanded thyroid clonotypes above 0.001. Patients with ophthalmopathy were separated from those with stable hyperthyroidism by a 13 V-J model.

As concerns this clonotype: Its target is unknown.

TCR beta CDR3 regions were amplified from RNA. Carried out on the TCR CDR3, a first-round RT-PCR used the HTBI primer set. TCRdb called the multiplex PCR reads again in MiXCR, with one record for every CDR3 protein. The sample holds some 270,000 distinct CDR3 sequences, roughly a quarter seen once. A Clinical Activity Score of at least 3, a NOSPECS grade of at least 4 and a duration under 3 months were recorded in the ophthalmopathy patients. Exclusion followed for patients with uncontrolled infection, other autoimmune disease, pregnancy or lactation. V dropped 5 bases and J dropped 7; count of bases not matched to a gene: 13. The CDR3 covers 16 residues.

Sequencing was done on a sample of blood. This chain joins TRBV12-3 or TRBV12-4 and TRBJ2-5, with TRBD2 matching 10 bases. This clonotype was sampled from a woman in her forties with Graves' ophthalmopathy. The CDR3 reads CASSRRGLAGEGTQYF. The CDR3 DNA reads as TGTGCCAGCAGTCGGAGAGGCCTAGCGGGGGAAGGGACCCAGTACTTC.